One sample yielded the 9 T cell receptor beta chains listed below, sequenced in a study of T cells after somatic rescue of genetic block. This table comes from immunoSEQ multiplex PCR, and its TCRdb copy is limited to in-frame clones, with some not included. The top ten clones hold approximately 3% of a sample with tens of thousands of clones, about nine tenths of them seen once. Sequencing used peripheral blood mononuclear cells (PBMCs). These receptor sequences come from a man aged 25 to 40.

This clone was recorded only once. The chain recombines TRBV4-1 with TRBJ2-3; weak D call: TRBD2 (5 bases). This CDR3 comprises 16 residues. Germline V gives CDR1 MGHRA, CDR2 YSYEKL. Trimming removed 0 bases at V and 3 bases at J, with 13 bases between. This chain's CDR3 is CASSQEPGRRTDTQYF. Written as DNA, the CDR3 is TGCGCCAGCAGCCAAGAACCTGGGCGGAGGACAGATACGCAGTATTTT.

This rearrangement joins TRBV6-5 to TRBJ2-7; the D gene could be TRBD1 or TRBD2 (6 bases each). Per the germline V gene, CDR1 is MNHEY and CDR2 is SVGAGI. Trimming took off 6 bases at V and 0 bases at J, with 15 bases between the two ends. This CDR3 region has 15 residues. The CDR3 coding sequence is TGTGCCAGCAGAACCCGGGGGCGTAGCTCCTACGAGCAGTACTTC. Its protein is CASRTRGRSSYEQYF.

The V and J genes are TRBV14 and TRBJ2-1; tentative D call: TRBD2 (5 bases). Trimming took off 5 bases at V and 0 bases at J, with 14 bases between the two ends. CDR1 SGHDN and CDR2 FVKESK come from the germline V gene. CDR3 length equals 16 residues. The chain's CDR3 is CASSAFEGSSYNEQFF. The CDR3, as DNA: TGTGCCAGCAGCGCCTTCGAGGGAAGCTCCTACAATGAGCAGTTCTTC.

V is TRBV5-1 and J is TRBJ2-1; 10 bases map to TRBD2. CDR3 length: 15 amino acids. V trimming: 0 bases; J trimming: 6 bases; junction bases outside the gene matches: 3. CDR1 and CDR2 from the germline V gene are SGHRS and YFSETQ. CDR3 in amino acids: CASSLVLAGINEQFF. The CDR3 nucleotides are TGCGCCAGCAGCTTGGTACTAGCGGGGATCAATGAGCAGTTCTTC.

The gene calls are TRBV25-1 and TRBJ1-2; the D gene is possibly TRBD1 (5 bases). Germline V gene sequence: CDR1 MGHDK, CDR2 SYGVNS. The V gene lost 3 bases and the J gene lost 4 bases, with 15 bases spanning the gap. The CDR3 has 15 amino acids. The CDR3 sequence is CASSDRVGAAYGYTF. The CDR3 region has the DNA TGTGCCAGCAGTGACAGAGTCGGGGCCGCCTATGGCTACACCTTC.

This chain links TRBV6-1 with TRBJ2-7; the D gene is possibly TRBD1 (6 bases). CDR1 MNHNS and CDR2 SASEGT come from the germline V gene. Trimming took 4 bases from V and 3 from J, leaving 16 bases between them. The CDR3 has 15 amino acids. CDR3 amino acids: CASSGPGKGDYEQYF. DNA of the CDR3: TGTGCCAGCAGTGGACCCGGTAAGGGGGACTACGAGCAGTACTTC.

V gene TRBV2 combines with J gene TRBJ2-5, with TRBD1 matching over 11 bases. The junction had 5 bases not matched to a gene; V was cut back by 7 bases and J by 4 bases. Per germline, CDR1 SNHLY and CDR2 FYNNEI. The CDR3 has 14 amino acids. CDR3 bases: TGTGCCAGCAATCGGGACAGGGGGGGAGAGACCCAGTACTTC. It encodes CASNRDRGGETQYF.

This chain joins TRBV5-6 and TRBJ2-7; D may correspond to TRBD1 or TRBD2 (5 bases each). Germline V CDR1 and CDR2: SGHDT, YYEEEE. Between the trimmed V and J ends, which lost 2 bases and 2 bases, there was a span of 11 bases. This CDR3 comprises 14 residues. CDR3 sequence reads: CASSFRGRTYEQYF. In DNA form, the CDR3 reads TGTGCCAGCAGCTTCCGGGGCCGAACCTACGAGCAGTACTTC.

This chain links TRBV5-1 with TRBJ1-4; tentatively, D is TRBD1 (6 bases). CDR3 size: 14 residues. In germline, CDR1 is SGHRS, CDR2 YFSETQ. V was pared by 0 bases and J by 6 bases, with 9 bases between. The CDR3 sequence: CASSLGQGHEKLFF. CDR3 nucleotides: TGCGCCAGCAGCTTGGGCCAGGGGCATGAAAAACTGTTTTTT.